These 31 T cell receptor beta chains came from one sample sequenced in a study of post-analysis software for immune sequencing data. Antigens of these TCRs are unknown. Built from TCR beta cDNA, the libraries had unique molecular identifiers in them. MiXCR, run by TCRdb on the PCR reads, gives a single entry per CDR3 protein. The sample carries 750,000 to 900,000 distinct CDR3 sequences, just over 45% recorded once. Overall study results and limits: Roughly five TRBV segments were significantly more frequent in patients than in controls. TRBV5-6, TRBV5-1 and TRBV20-1 were among these segments.

Material: blood. These receptors came from a girl aged 10 to 17 with multiple sclerosis.

The rearrangement uses TRBV4-2 and TRBJ2-1; D perhaps matches TRBD2 (5 bases). The CDR3 covers 15 residues. Germline CDR1 is LGHNA and CDR2 is YNFKEQ. Trimming removed 4 bases at V and 2 bases at J, with 12 bases between. CDR3 sequence: CASSPRAGPYNEQFF. The CDR3 coding sequence is TGTGCCAGCAGCCCTAGGGCGGGCCCCTACAATGAGCAGTTCTTC.

This CDR3 reads CASSGFGGSVHEQYF. CDR3 DNA sequence: TGTGCCAGCAGTGGGTTTGGCGGGAGCGTCCACGAGCAGTACTTC. The chain links TRBV25-1 to TRBJ2-5, with 7 positions matching TRBD2. The J call may be mistaken, given a closer DNA end match to TRBJ2-7. This CDR3 has 15 residues. The germline V gene encodes CDR1 MGHDK and CDR2 SYGVNS.

This clonotype has only a few counts. This chain connects TRBV14 to TRBJ2-7; 7 bases line up with TRBD2. This CDR3 is 16 amino acids long. Germline V gene lookup returns CDR1 SGHDN and CDR2 FVKESK. V lost 4 bases and J lost 3; bases outside the gene matches: 12. This CDR3 reads CASSPHVASGFYEQYF. The CDR3 DNA follows: TGTGCCAGCAGCCCGCATGTTGCTAGCGGTTTCTACGAGCAGTACTTC. Full variable domain (missing parts from reference TRBV14 and TRBJ2-7): EAGVTQFPSHSVIEKGQTVTLRCDPISGHDNLYWYRRVMGKEIKFLLHFVKESKQDESGMPNNRFLAERTGGTYSTLKVQPAELEDSGVYFCASSPHVASGFYEQYFGPGTRLTVT.

V gene TRBV20-1 combines with J gene TRBJ2-7, with TRBD2 matching 9 bases. The CDR3 covers 15 residues. From germline, CDR1 is DFQATT and CDR2 SNEGSKA (reference sequence). The CDR3 is CSGIPVSGRTDEQYF. CDR3 nucleotide sequence: TGCTCCGGTATACCTGTCAGCGGGAGGACCGACGAGCAGTACTTC.

The chain is built from TRBV12-3 or TRBV12-4 and TRBJ2-5; D is perhaps TRBD2 (7 bases). This CDR3 has 15 amino acids. Trimming took off 3 bases at V and 5 bases at J, with 16 bases between the two ends. CDR3 DNA: TGTGCCAGCAGTTTGGGAGGGGGGAATATCGAGACCCAGTACTTC. Translation: CASSLGGGNIETQYF.

The chain is built from TRBV5-1 and TRBJ2-3; D ambiguous. The CDR3 has 16 amino acids. V was shortened by 1 base and J by 1 base, with 13 bases between the two germline ends. CDR1 is SGHRS and CDR2 is YFSETQ in the germline V gene. Here the CDR3 DNA reads TGCGCCAGCAGCTTGTCCAAAACCGCTGGCACAGATACGCAGTATTTT. Translation: CASSLSKTAGTDTQYF.

This clonotype was recorded a few times. The chain employs TRBV5-1 and TRBJ2-5; TRBD1 matches at 8 bases. The assigned J gene may be wrong: the sequence end matches TRBJ2-4 better. The CDR3 consists of 15 residues. Germline V CDR1 and CDR2: SGHRS, YFSETQ. The CDR3 protein is CASSPYRDRKNIQYF. DNA of the CDR3: TGCGCCAGCAGCCCTTATAGGGACAGGAAAAACATTCAGTACTTC.

The J gene is TRBJ2-7, the V gene TRBV9; unclear D gene. From germline, CDR1 is SGDLS and CDR2 YYNGEE. The CDR3 contains 13 residues. With 0 bases removed from V and 3 bases from J, the gap between germline ends came to 7 bases. CDR3 nucleotide sequence: TGTGCCAGCAGCGTAGATCTGGGCTACGAGCAGTACTTC. It encodes CASSVDLGYEQYF.

The chain combines TRBV20-1 with TRBJ2-7; 11 bases are a match to TRBD2. Germline V gene data show CDR1 as DFQATT and CDR2 as SNEGSKA (reference sequence). CDR3 length equals 14 residues. V gave up 5 bases and J gave up 7 bases; unmatched junction bases: 10. CDR3 residues: CSASPGLAAREQYF. The CDR3 nucleotides read TGCAGTGCTTCGCCGGGACTAGCGGCCAGGGAGCAGTACTTC.

J is TRBJ2-5 and V is TRBV12-3 or TRBV12-4; D unresolved. V lost 2 bases to trimming and J lost 13 bases, with 20 bases between them. CDR3 length equals 14 residues. CDR3 amino acids: CASSLRRRRHGMYF. CDR3 DNA: TGTGCCAGCAGTTTACGTAGGCGGAGACATGGTATGTACTTC.

The chain joins TRBV3-1 to TRBJ2-3, with 7 positions matching TRBD2. This CDR3 is 17 amino acids long. Germline CDR1 LGHDT, CDR2 YNNKEL (reference sequence). The V segment lost 1 base and the J segment 0 bases; nucleotides outside the gene matches: 7. The CDR3 is CASSQGAGLTSTDTQYF. The CDR3 nucleotides read TGTGCCAGCAGCCAAGGAGCGGGACTCACAAGCACAGATACGCAGTATTTT.

V usage is TRBV28 and J usage is TRBJ2-1, with unresolved D. The V gene lost 5 bases and the J gene lost 5 bases, with 19 bases spanning the gap. Germline lookup yields CDR1 MDHEN and CDR2 SYDVKM. The CDR3 covers 16 residues. The DNA of the CDR3 is TGTGCCAGCAGTGCCCTGGATGGCCGAGGAGACAATGAGCAGTTCTTC. Its protein product is CASSALDGRGDNEQFF.

The rearrangement links TRBV10-3 to TRBJ2-6; TRBD1 might be the D (6 bases). Germline assignment: CDR1 ENHRY and CDR2 SYGVKD. Trimming took 11 bases from V and 0 from J, leaving 23 bases between them. The CDR3 covers 18 residues. CDR3 sequence reads: CASTSGTKESSGANVLTF. CDR3 bases: TGTGCCTCAACCTCCGGGACAAAAGAGAGCTCTGGGGCCAACGTCCTGACTTTC.

This clonotype was observed a handful of times. As DNA, the CDR3 is TGTGCCAGCAGCTTAACCCTCTTTTGGGGGAACACTGAAGCTTTCTTT. Translating gives CASSLTLFWGNTEAFF. The gene calls are TRBV13 and TRBJ1-1; no firm D call. CDR1 is PRHDT and CDR2 is FYEKMQ in the germline V gene (reference sequence). V was clipped by 2 bases and J by 1 base, with 14 bases between them. The CDR3 contains 16 residues.

Only a few counts were recorded for this clonotype. This rearrangement joins TRBV7-2 to TRBJ2-2, with D unclear. Germline V CDR1 and CDR2: SGHTA, FQGNSA. This CDR3 comprises 13 residues. The V end was cut by 4 bases, the J end by 6 bases, with 9 bases between. Written as DNA, the CDR3 is TGTGCCAGCAGCTCCTCCGGGTCCGGGGAGCTGTTTTTT. Protein sequence: CASSSSGSGELFF.

This chain connects TRBV12-3 or TRBV12-4 to TRBJ2-7, with TRBD1 identical over 8 bases. Trimming took 6 bases from V and 6 from J; bases not matched to a gene: 10. There are 14 residues in the CDR3. The CDR3 DNA is TGTGCCAGCAGCCTAGGACAGGGCCGGGTCGAGCAGTACTTC. Protein: CASSLGQGRVEQYF.

This clonotype was picked up a small number of times. The chain recombines TRBV20-1 with TRBJ2-3; D is possibly TRBD1 (8 bases). The CDR3 runs 15 residues. V lost 6 bases and J 5 bases, leaving 21 bases between the germline ends. Germline loops: CDR1 DFQATT, CDR2 SNEGSKA (reference sequence). The CDR3 loop reads CSAPGGGSGLDTQYF. CDR3 in DNA: TGCAGTGCCCCAGGGGGCGGGAGCGGGCTAGATACGCAGTATTTT.

The chain recombines TRBV7-9 with TRBJ1-2, with D unclear. Between the trimmed V and J ends, which lost 1 base and 8 bases, there was a span of 8 bases. This CDR3 region has 12 residues. Germline V gene lookup returns CDR1 SEHNR and CDR2 FQNEAQ (reference sequence). CDR3 sequence (DNA): TGTGCCAGCAGCTTAGTGTCCCAGGGCTACACCTTC. Encoded protein: CASSLVSQGYTF.

This clonotype appeared a few times. At one end, the junction sequence differs from germline, possibly due to a read error. This chain links TRBV27 with TRBJ2-4; TRBD1 agrees at 7 bases. The J call could be wrong; TRBJ2-7 is a better fit for the DNA end. The CDR3 totals 13 residues. Germline V gene data show CDR1 as MNHEY and CDR2 as SMNVEV (reference sequence). The DNA of the CDR3 is TGTGCCCGCAGTTGGACAGGTAGCTACGAGCAGTACTTC. Protein product: CARSWTGSYEQYF.

This clonotype was seen only a few times. V and J are TRBV5-1 and TRBJ2-1; perhaps TRBD1 as D (6 bases). The CDR3 runs to 15 residues. Per germline, CDR1 SGHRS and CDR2 YFSETQ. V lost 4 bases and J 0 bases, leaving 11 bases between the germline ends. The CDR3 nucleotides are TGCGCCAGCAGCCTAGGACAGACCTCCTACAATGAGCAGTTCTTC. This codes for CASSLGQTSYNEQFF.

V and J are TRBV6-5 and TRBJ2-1, with 13 bases fitting TRBD2. In germline, CDR1 is MNHEY, CDR2 SVGAGI. The CDR3 is 15 amino acids. Trimming took 7 bases from V and 7 from J; bases not matched to a gene: 7. The CDR3 DNA reads TGTGCCAGCACCCAGGGACTAGCGGGGTCTAATGAGCAGTTCTTC. Protein: CASTQGLAGSNEQFF.

This clonotype appeared a few times. V usage is TRBV10-3 and J usage is TRBJ2-7; tentative D call: TRBD1 (6 bases). With 4 bases removed from V and 7 bases from J, the gap between germline ends came to 17 bases. The CDR3 has 14 amino acids. The germline V gene encodes CDR1 ENHRY and CDR2 SYGVKD. The CDR3 reads CAISAGAGEGEQYF. CDR3 nucleotide sequence: TGTGCCATCAGTGCAGGAGCAGGGGAAGGGGAGCAGTACTTC.

The V call is TRBV10-3, the J call TRBJ2-5; TRBD2 is a possible D gene (6 bases). Trimming cost V 3 bases and J 5 bases, with 13 bases left between them. The CDR3 contains 14 residues. Germline CDR1 and CDR2: ENHRY and SYGVKD. CDR3 coding DNA: TGTGCCATCAGTGACTCGGGGGTGTGGGAGACCCAGTACTTC. Amino acid sequence: CAISDSGVWETQYF.

This chain uses TRBV7-9 with TRBJ2-5, with D perhaps matching TRBD1 (5 bases). The V end was cut by 1 base, the J end by 1 base, with 16 bases between. The CDR3 has 17 residues. Germline loops: CDR1 SEHNR, CDR2 FQNEAQ (reference sequence). CDR3: CASSLGPGQDSQETQYF. The CDR3, as DNA: TGTGCCAGCAGCTTAGGGCCAGGACAAGACTCCCAAGAGACCCAGTACTTC.

This chain joins TRBV7-2 and TRBJ2-5; D may be TRBD1 (6 bases). The CDR3 contains 14 residues. Germline CDR1 reads SGHTA; CDR2 reads FQGNSA. Between the trimmed V and J ends, which lost 1 base and 2 bases, there was a span of 8 bases. The CDR3: CASSLVDRQETQYF. In DNA form, the CDR3 reads TGTGCCAGCAGCTTAGTGGACAGACAAGAGACCCAGTACTTC.

This clonotype was observed a few times. The chain recombines TRBV5-1 with TRBJ2-7, with D perhaps matching TRBD1 (5 bases). Trimming took 4 bases from V and 5 from J, leaving 13 bases between them. CDR1 and CDR2 from the germline V gene are SGHRS and YFSETQ. The length of the CDR3 is 13 residues. Written as DNA, the CDR3 is TGCGCCAGCAGCCCCGACAGCGCTGACGAGCAGTACTTC. Translated: CASSPDSADEQYF.

The sample holds a few counts of this clonotype. This rearrangement joins TRBV19 to TRBJ2-3; D is ambiguous. The germline CDR1 and CDR2 sequences are LNHDA and SQIVND (reference sequence). V was trimmed by 3 bases and J by 0 bases, leaving 10 bases between them. The CDR3 runs to 15 residues. Here the CDR3 reads CASSMVALSTDTQYF. The DNA of the CDR3 is TGTGCCAGTAGTATGGTAGCCCTTAGCACAGATACGCAGTATTTT.

The sample holds a few counts of this clonotype. One end of the junction is discordant with germline, which a read error may explain. This sequence joins TRBV12-3 or TRBV12-4 and TRBJ1-1, with D unresolved. This CDR3 spans 12 amino acids. The CDR3 sequence: CTSSPDANEAFF. CDR3 DNA: TGTACCAGCAGCCCTGACGCTAATGAAGCTTTCTTT.

This clonotype was found a few times. The chain links TRBV5-1 to TRBJ2-3; 12 positions agree with TRBD2. CDR1 is SGHRS, CDR2 YFSETQ, per germline. This CDR3 is 16 amino acids long. V shed 4 bases and J 2 bases; nucleotides not matched to a gene: 5. The CDR3 loop is CASSMGLAGHTDTQYF. The CDR3 DNA reads TGCGCCAGCAGCATGGGACTAGCGGGCCACACAGATACGCAGTATTTT.

Concerning this clonotype itself: At one end, the junction sequence differs from germline, possibly due to a read error. For the CDR3, the DNA is TGTGCCAGCAGAGAGGACAGGAGATATGGTTACACCTTC. Its protein product is CASREDRRYGYTF. This chain connects TRBV5-8 to TRBJ1-2; TRBD1 aligns across 7 bases. Germline V gives CDR1 SGHTS, CDR2 YDEGEE. There are 13 residues in the CDR3.

CDR3 nucleotides: TGTGCCAGCGCCCTTGGGCTGAACACCGGGGAGCTGTTTTTT. It encodes CASALGLNTGELFF. J is TRBJ2-2 and V is TRBV6-6, with D unclear. With 8 bases removed from V and 1 base from J, the gap between germline ends came to 11 bases. The CDR3 covers 14 residues. CDR1 and CDR2 from the germline V gene are MNHNY and SVGAGI (reference sequence).